Below, one T cell receptor beta chain is given with its context. The data belong to a study of OX40 agonist ivuxolimab in advanced cancers. Study-wide context: Prior therapy, whether anti-PD-1, anti-PD-L1 or anti-CTLA-4, was allowed, and roughly 41% had some. Three individuals attained partial responses, comprising one hepatocellular carcinoma case and two cutaneous melanoma cases.

Libraries were prepared by immunoSEQ multiplex PCR; TCRdb keeps only in-frame clonotypes and omits some of them. The repertoire consists of roughly 76,000 clones, with roughly four fifths occurring once and the leading ten covering about 25%. There are 16 residues in the CDR3. Germline CDR1 LGHNA, CDR2 YSLEER. The V and J ends lost 4 bases and 3 bases, in that order; junction bases with no gene match: 7. V gene TRBV4-3 combines with J gene TRBJ1-4; 8 bases fit TRBD1. The receptor comes from an adult with an advanced solid tumor such as melanoma, head and neck, liver or kidney cancer. Sequenced material: CD4+ or CD8+ T cells sorted from blood, taken in a trial of the OX40 agonist ivuxolimab. Written as DNA, the CDR3 is TGCGCCAGCAGCCGAACGATGACAGGGGCTAATGAAAAACTGTTTTTT. Translating gives CASSRTMTGANEKLFF.